Listed below are T cell receptor beta chains from one sample, sequenced in a study of cytomegalovirus exposure and HLA in healthy donors. Produced via immunoSEQ multiplex PCR; TCRdb's table is partial and in-frame only. The table shows about 140,000 clones, with just under 85% occurring only once. Sample: PBMCs. These receptors all come from a man aged 25 to 40 in good health and CMV-seropositive. CDR3s include the opening cysteine and the closing phenylalanine or tryptophan. D genes are given only for firm matches. Clone size is given for some rows only: seen once, a few or many times, or a class if the clone is expanded.

abundance	j_gene	v_gene	d_gene	CDR3aa	CDR3nt
-	TRBJ2-7	TRBV28	-	CASSWTAVYEQYF	TGTGCCAGCAGTTGGACAGCCGTTTACGAGCAGTACTTC
-	TRBJ1-1	TRBV18	-	CASSPLGVNTEAFF	TGTGCCAGCTCACCACTGGGAGTGAACACTGAAGCTTTCTTT
-	TRBJ2-3	TRBV9	-	CASSVEWSGYTDTQYF	TGTGCCAGCAGCGTAGAGTGGAGCGGCTACACAGATACGCAGTATTTT
-	TRBJ1-1	TRBV5-6	TRBD1	CASSSFTQGAVEAFF	TGTGCCAGCAGCAGTTTCACCCAGGGGGCGGTTGAAGCTTTCTTT
-	TRBJ2-5	TRBV7-6	TRBD2	CASRLGLAGGETQYF	TGTGCCAGCAGACTAGGACTAGCGGGGGGGGAGACCCAGTACTTC
-	TRBJ2-7	TRBV30	TRBD2	CAWSVTSGKDEQYF	TGTGCCTGGAGTGTCACTAGCGGGAAAGACGAGCAGTACTTC
-	TRBJ2-7	TRBV5-6	-	CASSLDGGIYEQYF	TGTGCCAGCAGCTTGGACGGCGGGATCTACGAGCAGTACTTC
-	TRBJ1-2	TRBV7-2	-	CASSPRRGESGYTF	TGTGCCAGCAGCCCCCGTCGGGGGGAAAGTGGCTACACCTTC
once	TRBJ2-3	TRBV10-3	-	CATLERLSTDTQYF	TGTGCCACCTTGGAGAGACTCAGCACAGATACGCAGTATTTT
few	TRBJ1-1	TRBV10-2	-	CASRQGGTEAFF	TGCGCCAGCAGGCAGGGAGGGACTGAAGCTTTCTTT
-	TRBJ2-1	TRBV7-2	TRBD1	CASSLVGGGQGARNEQFF	TGTGCCAGCAGCTTAGTCGGGGGAGGACAGGGGGCGCGGAATGAGCAGTTCTTC
-	TRBJ2-3	TRBV7-2	-	CASSFGGGRKDTQYF	TGTGCCAGCAGCTTTGGAGGGGGCCGTAAGGATACGCAGTATTTT
few	TRBJ1-2	TRBV19	TRBD1	CASSATGTALGYTF	TGTGCCAGTAGTGCTACCGGGACAGCCTTGGGCTACACCTTC
-	TRBJ2-6	TRBV6-5	-	CASSYQSSGANVLTF	TGTGCCAGCAGTTACCAATCCTCTGGGGCCAACGTCCTGACTTTC
few	TRBJ2-3	TRBV19	-	CASSKIADTQYF	TGTGCCAGTAGTAAAATCGCAGATACGCAGTATTTT
once	TRBJ2-3	TRBV7-6	-	CASSQRGGLRTDTQYF	TGTGCCAGCAGCCAAAGGGGAGGACTTCGCACAGATACGCAGTATTTT
-	TRBJ1-2	TRBV7-8	-	CASSLRQSGRSYGYTF	TGTGCCAGCAGCTTAAGGCAGAGCGGGAGGTCGTATGGCTACACCTTC
once	TRBJ2-3	TRBV29-1	TRBD2	CSGKGLAGGGTDTQYF	TGCAGCGGAAAAGGACTAGCGGGAGGTGGTACAGATACGCAGTATTTT
-	TRBJ2-5	TRBV6-1	-	CASNRVPQETQYF	TGTGCCAGCAACCGGGTACCCCAAGAGACCCAGTACTTC
-	TRBJ2-7	TRBV10-3	-	CAATGRETYEQYF	TGTGCCGCAACAGGGAGGGAGACCTACGAGCAGTACTTC
-	TRBJ1-4	TRBV19	-	CASSITTRDEKLFF	TGTGCCAGTAGTATAACGACTCGGGATGAAAAACTGTTTTTT
-	TRBJ1-6	TRBV5-1	-	CASSRTGSSYNSPLHF	TGCGCCAGCAGCCGAACAGGAAGCTCCTATAATTCACCCCTCCACTTT
-	TRBJ2-7	TRBV10-3	-	CATCPDSLPYEQYF	TGTGCCACATGCCCTGACAGCCTTCCCTACGAGCAGTACTTC
-	TRBJ2-3	TRBV27	TRBD2	CASSEAGAGTDTQYF	TGTGCCAGCAGTGAAGCGGGGGCTGGCACAGATACGCAGTATTTT
-	TRBJ2-2	TRBV10-3	TRBD2	CAISGSLDGGTGELFF	TGTGCCATCAGTGGCTCCCTCGACGGGGGGACCGGGGAGCTGTTTTTT
-	TRBJ2-1	TRBV2	-	CASIPGRYYNEQFF	TGTGCCAGCATACCTGGCAGATACTACAATGAGCAGTTCTTC
-	TRBJ1-1	TRBV6-5	-	CASSYDRLNTEAFF	TGTGCCAGCAGTTACGACAGGTTGAACACTGAAGCTTTCTTT
-	TRBJ2-2	TRBV15	TRBD2	CATSRDGLAGESTGELFF	TGTGCCACCAGCAGAGACGGACTAGCGGGAGAGAGCACCGGGGAGCTGTTTTTT
-	TRBJ2-2	TRBV5-1	TRBD1	CASSPGTGGSGELFF	TGCGCCAGCAGCCCCGGGACAGGGGGCTCCGGGGAGCTGTTTTTT
-	TRBJ2-5	TRBV10-2	-	CASSEWQQETQYF	TGCGCCAGCAGTGAGTGGCAGCAAGAGACCCAGTACTTC
few	TRBJ1-5	TRBV7-2	TRBD1	CASSTRQGEQPQHF	TGTGCCAGCAGCACCCGACAGGGTGAACAGCCCCAGCATTTT
-	TRBJ1-1	TRBV21-1	-	CASSRLTGTGMNTEAFF	TGTGCCAGCAGCCGCCTGACCGGGACAGGGATGAACACTGAAGCTTTCTTT
once	TRBJ2-1	TRBV30	TRBD2	CAWRILTSAMYNEQFF	TGTGCCTGGAGGATCCTCACTAGCGCCATGTACAATGAGCAGTTCTTC
-	TRBJ1-3	TRBV5-4	TRBD1	CASSPGDSFSGNTIYF	TGTGCCAGCAGCCCCGGGGACAGCTTTTCTGGAAACACCATATATTTT
-	TRBJ2-7	TRBV6-5	TRBD1	CASSYPGTGGALYF	TGTGCCAGCAGTTACCCCGGGACAGGGGGCGCGTTGTACTTC
-	TRBJ1-1	TRBV6-6	-	CASSYATGRTEAFF	TGTGCCAGCAGTTACGCAACAGGGAGAACTGAAGCTTTCTTT
-	TRBJ2-1	TRBV19	TRBD2	CASQSGTSVYNEQFF	TGTGCCAGTCAATCCGGGACTAGCGTTTACAATGAGCAGTTCTTC
-	TRBJ1-5	TRBV30	TRBD1	CAWSDRGNQPQHF	TGTGCCTGGAGCGACAGGGGGAATCAGCCCCAGCATTTT
-	TRBJ1-3	TRBV27	TRBD1	CASSTTGAGNTIYF	TGTGCCAGCAGCACGACAGGGGCTGGAAACACCATATATTTT
many	TRBJ2-7	TRBV7-7	TRBD1	CASSFGQGSYEQYF	TGTGCCAGCAGCTTTGGACAGGGGTCCTACGAGCAGTACTTC
once	TRBJ1-2	TRBV2	-	CASTSQSLSGYTF	TGTGCCAGCACTTCACAGAGCCTAAGTGGCTACACCTTC
-	TRBJ2-7	TRBV5-4	TRBD2	CASSPGGVGGIYEQYF	TGTGCCAGCAGCCCGGGCGGGGTGGGGGGGATCTACGAGCAGTACTTC
-	TRBJ2-7	TRBV4-1	TRBD1	CASSIRDSLNYEQYF	TGCGCCAGCAGCATAAGGGACAGCTTAAACTACGAGCAGTACTTC
-	TRBJ1-1	TRBV9	-	CASSVYGQGGAFF	TGTGCCAGCAGCGTTTACGGGCAGGGAGGAGCTTTCTTT
-	TRBJ2-1	TRBV19	-	CASSIIAGISYNEQFF	TGTGCCAGTAGTATCATAGCAGGGATCTCCTACAATGAGCAGTTCTTC